One sample yielded the 27 T cell receptor beta chains listed below, sequenced in a study of T cell responses to AZD1222 COVID-19 vaccine (dated by TCRdb to the early 2020s). The time point label, as the study defines it: baseline before first vaccination. Library preparation used the immunoSEQ multiplex PCR assay. TCRdb mirrors the immuneACCESS table, restricted to in-frame sequences. Some clones are absent from its copies; in checked studies, under half trace to an unresolved V gene, and the reason for the others is unknown. This sample gives 87,000 or so clones in total; roughly nine tenths of them show up just once. 3.7% of the sample comes from the top ten. Sample: peripheral blood, taken on day 0 of AZD1222 vaccination. Receptors were obtained from an adult in good health.

The gene calls are TRBV5-1 and TRBJ1-5, with D tentatively TRBD1 (6 bases). V was trimmed by 4 bases and J by 3 bases, leaving 14 bases between them. The germline CDR1 and CDR2 sequences are SGHRS and YFSETQ. The CDR3 is 15 residues long. The CDR3: CASSREDSHNQPQHF. The CDR3 bases are TGCGCCAGCAGCCGAGAGGACAGTCACAATCAGCCCCAGCATTTT.

As concerns this clone: The junction departs from germline at one end; a sequencing error may be responsible. The rearrangement links TRBV2 to TRBJ1-1; D call uncertain. The germline CDR1 and CDR2 sequences are SNHLY and FYNNEI. The CDR3 covers 11 residues. DNA of the CDR3: TGTGCCAGCAGTGAAAATTCGGCCATAGTCTTT. The encoded protein is CASSENSAIVF.

As DNA, the CDR3 is TGTGCCAGCAGTGAAGGGATCTCGAGTTACTCTGGAAACACCATATATTTT. As protein: CASSEGISSYSGNTIYF. The V and J genes are TRBV6-1 and TRBJ1-3; D is undetermined. CDR1 is MNHNS and CDR2 is SASEGT in the germline V gene. Trimming left V 1 base short and J 0 bases short, with 13 bases between. The CDR3 has 17 residues.

This rearrangement joins TRBV6-2 or TRBV6-3 to TRBJ1-5; a weak D match, TRBD1 (6 bases). The CDR3 runs 16 residues. V gave up 5 bases and J gave up 4 bases, with 18 bases separating them. Germline CDR1 and CDR2: MNHEY and SVGEGT. This CDR3 reads CASSPFRGASNQPQHF. The CDR3 bases are TGTGCCAGCAGTCCCTTTCGGGGGGCTAGTAATCAGCCCCAGCATTTT.

This chain connects TRBV19 to TRBJ2-1; TRBD1 is a possible D gene (5 bases). Germline CDR1 and CDR2: LNHDA and SQIVND (reference sequence). Trimming removed 9 bases at V and 0 bases at J, with 21 bases between. The CDR3 runs to 17 residues. CDR3 amino acids: CASSQGRAMSSYNEQFF. The DNA for the CDR3 is TGTGCCAGCTCTCAGGGAAGGGCCATGAGCTCCTACAATGAGCAGTTCTTC.

V is TRBV15 and J is TRBJ2-3, with a tentative D call TRBD2 (7 bases). The germline V gene has CDR1 LNHNV and CDR2 YYDKDF (reference sequence). This CDR3 is 15 amino acids long. With 2 bases removed from V and 1 base from J, the gap between germline ends came to 10 bases. The CDR3 reads CATSRPGGRTDTQYF. The CDR3 DNA reads TGTGCCACCAGCAGACCCGGGGGGCGCACAGATACGCAGTATTTT.

The chain carries TRBV24-1 and TRBJ2-2, with D unclear. Germline V gene data show CDR1 as KGHDR and CDR2 as SFDVKD. V lost 2 bases and J 7 bases, leaving 7 bases between the germline ends. The CDR3 consists of 13 residues. The CDR3 loop is CATSDSTHGELFF. DNA of the CDR3: TGTGCCACCAGTGATTCTACCCACGGGGAGCTGTTTTTT.

This clone was seen a single time. The V gene is TRBV9, the J gene TRBJ2-3, with 11 bases identical to TRBD2. V dropped 3 bases and J dropped 1; count of bases not matched to a gene: 4. The CDR3 spans 16 residues. Germline V gene data show CDR1 as SGDLS and CDR2 as YYNGEE. CDR3 DNA: TGTGCCAGCAGCGCCGTTAGCGGGGGGGGCACAGATACGCAGTATTTT. Translating gives CASSAVSGGGTDTQYF.

V gene TRBV9 combines with J gene TRBJ1-1; D gene unclear. The germline CDR1 and CDR2 sequences are SGDLS and YYNGEE. V was shortened by 1 base and J by 10 bases, with 17 bases between the two germline ends. CDR3 length equals 14 residues. The CDR3: CASSVRPQPDLAFF. CDR3 bases: TGTGCCAGCAGCGTACGTCCGCAACCTGACCTAGCTTTCTTT.

This chain uses TRBV18 with TRBJ1-1, with D possibly matching TRBD1 (6 bases). CDR3 length equals 14 residues. Trimming cost V 6 bases and J 5 bases, with 16 bases left between them. Per the germline V gene, CDR1 is KGHSH and CDR2 is LQKENI. CDR3 in DNA: TGTGCCAGCTCTACCCCGGGGGCTCAAACTGAAGCTTTCTTT. As protein: CASSTPGAQTEAFF.

The chain couples TRBV5-1 to TRBJ2-5, with D perhaps matching TRBD2 (6 bases). V gave up 2 bases and J gave up 6 bases, with 11 bases separating them. The CDR3 is 13 residues long. CDR1 is SGHRS and CDR2 is YFSETQ in the germline V gene. The CDR3 region has the DNA TGCGCCAGCAGCTTTACGGCGGGGCAGACCCAGTACTTC. Translated, it gives CASSFTAGQTQYF.

The chain recombines TRBV5-8 with TRBJ1-2; no definite D call. V lost 4 bases, J lost 4 bases, and 17 bases lay in between. CDR3 length: 15 residues. Looked up from germline, CDR1 is SGHTS and CDR2 is YDEGEE. DNA of the CDR3: TGTGCCAGCAGCCCAGACTCCACCCGGGGCTATGGCTACACCTTC. Its translation is CASSPDSTRGYGYTF. The full variable domain, with the rest looked up from reference TRBV5-8 and TRBJ1-2, is EAGVTQSPTHLIKTRGQQATLRCSPISGHTSVYWYQQALGLGLQFLLWYDEGEERNRGNFPPRFSGRQFPNYSSELNVNALELEDSALYLCASSPDSTRGYGYTFGSGTRLTVV.

This clone was counted once. The genes are TRBV5-4 and TRBJ2-1; perhaps TRBD2 as D (6 bases). Trimming cost V 2 bases and J 8 bases, with 14 bases left between them. Germline V lookup: CDR1 SGHNT, CDR2 YYREEE (reference sequence). The CDR3 is 14 residues long. The CDR3 DNA reads as TGTGCCAGCAGCTTTCGGAGGGGCATAGATGAGCAGTTCTTC. Amino acids: CASSFRRGIDEQFF.

This clone was seen a handful of times. V gene TRBV9 combines with J gene TRBJ2-7, with a weak D call TRBD2 (6 bases). The CDR3 totals 15 residues. V was clipped by 4 bases and J by 3 bases, with 17 bases between them. Germline values: CDR1 SGDLS, CDR2 YYNGEE. Written as DNA, the CDR3 is TGTGCCAGCAGCTTAGGCGGGACTCCTGTCTACGAGCAGTACTTC. It yields the protein CASSLGGTPVYEQYF.

The chain joins TRBV6-5 to TRBJ1-2; D ambiguous. The germline V gene encodes CDR1 MNHEY and CDR2 SVGAGI. The CDR3 sequence is 13 residues long. The V and J ends lost 8 bases and 8 bases respectively, with 18 bases between them. The CDR3 DNA follows: TGTGCCAGCTGGGCCGGAGCTTTTTCCGGCTACACCTTC. This translates into CASWAGAFSGYTF.

This clone was found a few times. The same CDR3 can be traced to other DNA sequences in this sample. This chain connects TRBV9 to TRBJ1-3; no clear D. V was cut by 0 bases and J by 3 bases, with 7 bases left in between. CDR1 SGDLS and CDR2 YYNGEE come from the germline V gene. There are 14 residues in the CDR3. This chain's CDR3 is CASSVAGDGNTIYF. CDR3 coding DNA: TGTGCCAGCAGCGTAGCTGGGGATGGAAACACCATATATTTT.

This clone was recorded once. The genes are TRBV4-3 and TRBJ1-2; possible D gene TRBD1, 5 bases. V dropped 4 bases and J dropped 8 bases, with 20 bases sitting between them. The CDR3 has 15 amino acids. Germline CDR1 reads LGHNA; CDR2 reads YSLEER. The DNA of the CDR3 is TGCGCCAGCAGCCGCTTGTGGAACAGGACGGACGGCTACACCTTC. Its translation: CASSRLWNRTDGYTF.

The J gene is TRBJ1-2, the V gene TRBV28, with TRBD1 matching over 9 bases. The CDR3 spans 12 residues. V dropped 8 bases and J dropped 7; count of bases not matched to a gene: 5. The germline V gene has CDR1 MDHEN and CDR2 SYDVKM. The CDR3 is CASVGQGFGYTF. CDR3 in DNA: TGTGCCAGCGTGGGACAGGGTTTTGGCTACACCTTC.

This rearrangement joins TRBV14 to TRBJ2-5, with D unclear. The V and J ends lost 1 base and 5 bases respectively, with 5 bases between them. The length of the CDR3 is 12 residues. Germline assignment: CDR1 SGHDN and CDR2 FVKESK. This chain's CDR3 is CASSQGWETQYF. Here the CDR3 DNA reads TGTGCCAGCAGCCAAGGGTGGGAGACCCAGTACTTC.

The gene calls are TRBV7-9 and TRBJ1-2, with D uncertain. This CDR3 has 16 amino acids. V was trimmed by 5 bases and J by 2 bases, leaving 18 bases between them. The germline CDR1 and CDR2 sequences are SEHNR and FQNEAQ (reference sequence). The CDR3 region is CASSPTTEGHNYGYTF. CDR3 in DNA: TGTGCCAGCAGCCCAACGACGGAGGGCCACAACTATGGCTACACCTTC.

The J gene is TRBJ2-2, the V gene TRBV9, with a weak D call TRBD1 (6 bases). Germline CDR1 SGDLS, CDR2 YYNGEE. The CDR3 has 16 residues. Trimming shortened V by 3 bases and J by 0 bases, and 12 bases separated the two germline ends. This chain's CDR3 is CASSDARTANTGELFF. Here the CDR3 DNA reads TGTGCCAGCAGCGACGCCCGGACAGCGAACACCGGGGAGCTGTTTTTT. The full variable domain, completed using reference TRBV9 and TRBJ2-2, is DSGVTQTPKHLITATGQRVTLRCSPRSGDLSVYWYQQSLDQGLQFLIQYYNGEERAKGNILERFSAQQFPDLHSELNLSSLELGDSALYFCASSDARTANTGELFFGEGSRLTVL.

The rearrangement joins TRBV2 to TRBJ2-3; the D is unclear. V shed 4 bases and J shed 4 bases, with 3 bases lying between them. Looked up from germline, CDR1 is SNHLY and CDR2 is FYNNEI. CDR3 length: 11 amino acids. CDR3 protein: CASSAADTQYF. CDR3 coding DNA: TGTGCCAGCAGTGCGGCAGATACGCAGTATTTT.

J is TRBJ2-7 and V is TRBV19; the match to TRBD2 covers 7 bases. Trimming took 3 bases from V and 0 from J; bases not matched to a gene: 5. CDR1 and CDR2 from the germline V gene are LNHDA and SQIVND (reference sequence). CDR3 length equals 15 residues. CDR3 in DNA: TGTGCCAGTAGTATGCCCGGGGGGTCCTCCTACGAGCAGTACTTC. Its translation is CASSMPGGSSYEQYF.

Ten or more counts support this clone. V and J are TRBV5-4 and TRBJ2-3; 12 positions agree with TRBD2. The CDR3 is 16 amino acids. The germline CDR1 and CDR2 sequences are SGHNT and YYREEE (reference sequence). The trim removed 5 bases at V and 0 bases at J, leaving 4 bases unmatched. The chain's CDR3 is CASSHGLAGSTDTQYF. DNA of the CDR3: TGTGCCAGCAGTCACGGACTAGCGGGGAGCACAGATACGCAGTATTTT.

The gene calls are TRBV27 and TRBJ2-5; TRBD2 is a possible D gene (5 bases). There are 13 residues in the CDR3. CDR1 MNHEY and CDR2 SMNVEV come from the germline V gene (reference sequence). The V and J ends lost 3 bases and 5 bases respectively, with 10 bases between them. DNA for the CDR3: TGTGCCAGCAGTTTCAGGAGGCGGGAGACCCAGTACTTC. It encodes CASSFRRRETQYF.

This chain joins TRBV18 and TRBJ1-6; 10 positions agree with TRBD1. Germline trimming cut 3 bases from V and 14 bases from J; bases unmatched to any gene: 10. CDR1 is KGHSH, CDR2 LQKENI, per germline. This CDR3 is 15 amino acids long. The CDR3 sequence: CASSPPGQGISALHF. As DNA, the CDR3 is TGTGCCAGCTCACCTCCGGGACAGGGGATCTCAGCCCTCCACTTT. The whole variable domain, filled in from reference TRBV18 and TRBJ1-6, reads NAGVMQNPRHLVRRRGQEARLRCSPMKGHSHVYWYRQLPEEGLKFMVYLQKENIIDESGMPKERFSAEFPKEGPSILRIQQVVRGDSAAYFCASSPPGQGISALHFGNGTRLTVT.

The rearrangement links TRBV4-3 to TRBJ1-4; no definite D call. CDR1 and CDR2 (germline): LGHNA, YSLEER. The V and J ends lost 0 bases and 3 bases respectively, with 8 bases between them. The CDR3 totals 15 residues. CDR3 DNA: TGCGCCAGCAGCCAAGAGCGCAGCTCTAATGAAAAACTGTTTTTT. It codes for CASSQERSSNEKLFF.